This TCR beta chain is drawn from a study of T cells after yellow fever vaccination (dated by TCRdb to the late 2010s). Notes on the research overall: Libraries from fractions with low cell numbers were prepared with the SMART-Seq v4 Ultra Low Input RNA kit. To track T-cell clones before and after primary and booster YFV17D yellow fever vaccination, bulk TCR alpha and beta repertoires were sequenced longitudinally. The cohort comprised two healthy male donors, one aged 18 to 30 and one aged 30 to 40 years. Bulk PBMC replicates and cell subsets were isolated from blood drawn at multiple timepoints before and after both primary and secondary immunization.

What this sample's treatment or condition label stands for: live attenuated yellow fever vaccine strain. At each blood-draw timepoint, two biological replicates of bulk PBMCs were obtained. A standard Ficoll-Paque protocol was used to isolate PBMCs from peripheral blood. TriZol was used to extract RNA from bulk PBMCs, from CD4 and CD8 fractions, and from dextramer-positive and dextramer-negative fractions. TCR cDNA was made using 5'RACE template switching, a step that added a universal primer site and unique molecular identifiers. Priming of cDNA synthesis was performed from both the TCR alpha and TCR beta constant segments. Libraries were amplified in two PCR steps, with sample barcodes and sequencing adapters added in the second step. Sequencing of the libraries was done on either Illumina HiSeq 2500 (2x100 bp) or NovaSeq (2x150 bp). For the original study's pipeline: MIGEC handled demultiplexing of reads and collapsing into UMI consensus sequences, while MiXCR performed V(D)J alignment. Vaccine-responding clonotypes were identified with edgeR using replicate PBMC samples, with FDR below 0.01 and a log2 fold change above 5 up to day 15 being required. Bulk clonotypes were assigned CD4 or CD8 identity according to which sequenced CD4 or CD8 repertoire held them at higher abundance. TCRdb redid the processing of the public reads, applying fastp at Q25 and MiXCR, and retained in-frame beta chains. Entries are consolidated by CDR3 protein sequence, retaining the most common genes and DNA. These V and J calls derive from TCRdb rather than the authors' analysis. This sample holds about 630,000 distinct CDR3 sequences; roughly an eighth were observed only once. The ten biggest clones cover under 15% of the sample.

The research as a whole found: The study included only two donors, which limits how far the findings can be generalized. After the booster, most of the clones that had expanded following primary vaccination were detected again (roughly 97% of CD4 and around 87% of CD8), which suggests that memory was broadly maintained. FACS-sorted repertoires could contain abundant contaminating clonotypes from the bulk population, so computational filtering was required. The secondary T-cell response was weaker than the primary response but faster, peaking on day 5 instead of day 15. A small fraction of clonotypes showed up in both the CD4 and CD8 compartments, probably as a result of convergent recombination.

Points on this clonotype: Its recognized antigen is unknown. Qualities for individual bases were not recorded, and no much larger clone is one base off.

CDR1 and CDR2, looked up from the germline V gene, are SNHLY and FYNNEI. Inclusive of the bounding cysteine and phenylalanine, the CDR3 is 14 residues long. Here the CDR3 DNA is all that survives: 42 bases in frame from base 1. A distance of 13 bases separates the germline ends of V and J, which lose 6 bases and 2 bases respectively. The chain employs TRBV2 and TRBJ1-2; the D gene is possibly TRBD1, with 6 bases matching. The source of this sequence is a man in his thirties or forties who received the YFV17D yellow fever vaccine. Material: PBMCs, obtained on the day of the yellow fever booster vaccination. Here is the DNA: TGTGCCAGCAGAACTTATCAGGGGAACTATGGCTACACCTTC. Its translation is CASRTYQGNYGYTF.